This record covers a single TCR beta chain. Its matching antigen is unknown. With 2 bases clipped from V and 4 bases from J, the junction kept 7 bases outside the gene matches. The CDR3 is 15 residues long. CDR1 is ENHRY, CDR2 SYGVKD, per germline. With a J-beta primer mix and a sample-barcoded 5' primer, a second PCR ran about 7 to 11 cycles. Each cDNA molecule, via a template-switch adaptor with 12 random nucleotides, was tagged. The study obtained at least 2.5 million CDR3-containing paired-end reads from every sample. TCRdb ran MiXCR on the 5' RACE reads and lists one entry per CDR3 protein. The sample records about 1.6 million distinct CDR3 sequences, about 32% being singletons. This sample stems from a study of blood T cells in healthy people across ages. Study-level findings and limits: Not knowing donor CMV status may have confounded expanded clonotype changes.

The sequencing sample was made of blood. The TCR was taken from a young woman in good health. The rearrangement joins TRBV10-3 to TRBJ2-7; 8 bases map to TRBD1. Here the CDR3 DNA reads TGTGCCATCAGTGAGACTTACAGGGGGACTTACGAGCAGTACTTC. Protein sequence: CAISETYRGTYEQYF.